This is a list of T cell receptor beta chains from one sample in a study of blood T cell repertoires in COVID-19. The data were produced by immunoSEQ multiplex PCR, yet TCRdb's version contains in-frame clones alone and is incomplete. The sample lists approximately 85,000 clones, over 80% occurring once. Sequences were obtained from peripheral blood. The receptors stem from a woman in her sixties or seventies with active or convalescent COVID-19. Each CDR3 is given with its conserved first and last residue. D genes are given only for firm matches. Where a row states a size, it is once, few, many or the class of an expanded clone; other rows omit it.

abundance	d_gene	v_gene	j_gene	CDR3aa	CDR3nt
once	NA	TRBV11-2	TRBJ2-6	CASSLSPGTGANVLTF	TGTGCCAGCAGCTTAAGTCCGGGGACTGGGGCCAACGTCCTGACTTTC
NA	TRBD2	TRBV5-1	TRBJ2-1	CASSHGTSGPYNEQFF	TGCGCCAGCAGCCATGGGACTAGCGGGCCCTACAATGAGCAGTTCTTC
NA	TRBD1	TRBV6-5	TRBJ1-2	CASSYSGTDYGYTF	TGTGCCAGCAGTTACTCCGGGACAGATTATGGCTACACCTTC
NA	TRBD2	TRBV7-8	TRBJ2-3	CASSSQAGARGTDTQYF	TGTGCCAGCAGCTCCCAAGCGGGGGCCAGGGGCACAGATACGCAGTATTTT
NA	TRBD1	TRBV28	TRBJ1-1	CASSLAPDRGYTEAFF	TGTGCCAGCAGTTTGGCACCGGACAGGGGGTACACTGAAGCTTTCTTT
NA	NA	TRBV4-2	TRBJ1-4	CASSQEAAGRGEKLFF	TGTGCCAGCAGCCAAGAGGCCGCAGGGAGGGGTGAAAAACTGTTTTTT
once	NA	TRBV7-2	TRBJ2-1	CASSLTPGGLSISYNEQFF	TGTGCCAGCAGCTTAACCCCGGGGGGCCTTTCTATCTCCTACAATGAGCAGTTCTTC
NA	TRBD1	TRBV7-9	TRBJ1-6	CASGQGVSPLHF	TGTGCCAGCGGACAGGGGGTTTCACCCCTCCACTTT
NA	TRBD1	TRBV5-4	TRBJ1-2	CASSSEGQGTAYGYTF	TGTGCCAGCAGCTCGGAGGGACAGGGGACGGCCTATGGCTACACCTTC
NA	TRBD1	TRBV27	TRBJ1-4	CASSPRDRFATNEKLFF	TGTGCCAGCAGTCCCCGGGACAGGTTCGCAACTAATGAAAAACTGTTTTTT
NA	TRBD1	TRBV6-6	TRBJ1-2	CASRQTGGRLFYGYTF	TGTGCCAGCAGGCAGACAGGGGGCCGATTGTTTTATGGCTACACCTTC
NA	NA	TRBV12-3/TRBV12-4	TRBJ2-3	CASSFKGIDTQYF	TGTGCCAGCAGTTTTAAGGGGATAGATACGCAGTATTTT
few	NA	TRBV7-2	TRBJ1-6	CASSLGGPAGNSPLHF	TGTGCCAGCAGCTTAGGAGGCCCGGCGGGGAATTCACCCCTCCACTTT
NA	NA	TRBV29-1	TRBJ1-2	CSVEDLGLGYGYTF	TGCAGCGTTGAAGATTTGGGCTTGGGCTATGGCTACACCTTC
NA	NA	TRBV19	TRBJ1-1	CASTLRMEAFF	TGTGCCAGTACCCTCAGGATGGAAGCTTTCTTT
few	TRBD1	TRBV6-1	TRBJ2-7	CASSDRQGARDEQYF	TGTGCCAGCAGTGACAGACAGGGGGCGAGGGACGAGCAGTACTTC
few	NA	TRBV9	TRBJ2-3	CASSPFSAGRGTDTQYF	TGTGCCAGCAGCCCCTTTTCGGCAGGGCGTGGCACAGATACGCAGTATTTT
once	NA	TRBV27	TRBJ2-4	CASSLSWGGGRNIQYF	TGTGCCAGCAGTTTATCGTGGGGCGGGGGCAGAAACATTCAGTACTTC
NA	NA	TRBV15	TRBJ1-1	CATRLRGSLNTEAFF	TGTGCCACCAGGTTAAGGGGATCGTTGAACACTGAAGCTTTCTTT
NA	NA	TRBV3-1/TRBV3-2	TRBJ1-1	CASSQASGRTEAFF	TGTGCCAGCAGCCAGGCATCAGGGCGGACTGAAGCTTTCTTT
NA	TRBD1	TRBV28	TRBJ1-1	CASSASGTVGTEAFF	TGTGCCAGCAGTGCATCCGGGACAGTTGGAACTGAAGCTTTCTTT
NA	TRBD1	TRBV6-1	TRBJ2-3	CASSEGTGGTDTQYF	TGTGCCAGCAGTGAAGGGACAGGGGGGACAGATACGCAGTATTTT
NA	NA	TRBV19	TRBJ1-5	CASSMIQYNQPQHF	TGTGCCAGTAGTATGATCCAGTACAATCAGCCCCAGCATTTT
NA	NA	TRBV5-6	TRBJ1-1	CASSRSDRGMTEAFF	TGTGCCAGCAGCCGATCGGACAGAGGAATGACTGAAGCTTTCTTT
NA	TRBD2	TRBV2	TRBJ2-1	CASSGGTSAQVEQFF	TGTGCCAGCAGTGGGGGGACTAGCGCGCAGGTTGAGCAGTTCTTC
few	NA	TRBV6-1	TRBJ1-3	CASSDRVNSGNTIYF	TGTGCCAGCAGTGATCGGGTGAACTCTGGAAACACCATATATTTT
few	NA	TRBV5-1	TRBJ1-6	CASSLDGRGNSPLHF	TGCGCCAGCAGCTTGGATGGGCGCGGGAATTCACCCCTCCACTTT
NA	NA	TRBV5-1	TRBJ1-1	CASSLRGSEAFF	TGCGCCAGCAGCTTGCGGGGTTCTGAAGCTTTCTTT
NA	TRBD2	TRBV6-6	TRBJ2-2	CASSPRPGLAGGLQTGELFF	TGTGCCAGCAGTCCGAGGCCGGGACTAGCGGGGGGGCTTCAAACCGGGGAGCTGTTTTTT
NA	TRBD1	TRBV5-1	TRBJ1-2	CASSLDRGGYGYTF	TGCGCCAGCAGCTTGGACAGGGGGGGCTATGGCTACACCTTC
NA	NA	TRBV23-1	TRBJ1-5	CASSQSTGLWNQPQHF	TGCGCCAGCAGTCAATCGACCGGACTCTGGAATCAGCCCCAGCATTTT
NA	TRBD1	TRBV5-6	TRBJ1-1	CASSFPTRDSEAFF	TGTGCCAGCAGCTTCCCCACAAGGGACAGTGAAGCTTTCTTT
NA	TRBD1	TRBV10-3	TRBJ2-7	CAISSRTGGLGYEQYF	TGTGCCATCAGCAGTCGGACAGGGGGCTTGGGGTACGAGCAGTACTTC
NA	TRBD2	TRBV5-1	TRBJ2-1	CASSISGGNNEQFF	TGCGCCAGCAGCATTAGCGGGGGCAACAATGAGCAGTTCTTC
NA	NA	TRBV16	TRBJ1-3	CASSQDSSGNTIYF	TGTGCCAGCAGCCAAGACAGCTCTGGAAACACCATATATTTT
once	TRBD2	TRBV11-2	TRBJ2-1	CASSLGVAGGLNEQFF	TGTGCCAGCAGCTTAGGGGTAGCGGGGGGTTTAAATGAGCAGTTCTTC
NA	TRBD1	TRBV28	TRBJ1-5	CASTTARAGGQPQHF	TGTGCCAGCACTACGGCTAGGGCAGGGGGTCAGCCCCAGCATTTT
NA	TRBD2	TRBV18	TRBJ2-3	CASSSPGTSERYATDTQYF	TGTGCCAGCTCATCCCCCGGGACTAGCGAACGCTATGCCACAGATACGCAGTATTTT
NA	NA	TRBV12-3/TRBV12-4	TRBJ2-7	CASSFGGWDEQYF	TGTGCCAGCAGTTTCGGGGGTTGGGACGAGCAGTACTTC
once	TRBD2	TRBV2	TRBJ2-5	CASTVAGGRGETQYF	TGTGCCAGCACGGTAGCGGGGGGGAGGGGAGAGACCCAGTACTTC
NA	NA	TRBV7-2	TRBJ1-1	CASSLQGDTEAFF	TGTGCCAGCAGCTTACAGGGTGACACTGAAGCTTTCTTT
NA	NA	TRBV19	TRBJ2-7	CASSSGRQDPYEQYF	TGTGCCAGTAGTAGCGGACGACAGGACCCCTACGAGCAGTACTTC
NA	NA	TRBV2	TRBJ2-1	CASSEARGEQFF	TGTGCCAGCAGTGAAGCGAGAGGGGAGCAGTTCTTC
NA	NA	TRBV7-8	TRBJ2-1	CASSLRPSELSYNEQFF	TGTGCCAGCAGCTTACGGCCTAGCGAACTCTCCTACAATGAGCAGTTCTTC
few	NA	TRBV19	TRBJ2-1	CASSSGPFDNEQFF	TGTGCCAGTAGCTCAGGGCCCTTTGACAATGAGCAGTTCTTC
NA	TRBD2	TRBV14	TRBJ2-3	CASSLGGVPFFSDTQYF	TGTGCCAGCAGCCTGGGGGGGGTACCATTTTTTTCAGATACGCAGTATTTT
NA	NA	TRBV6-1	TRBJ2-5	CASSEVIRALGETQYF	TGTGCCAGCAGTGAAGTTATCAGGGCCTTGGGAGAGACCCAGTACTTC
few	NA	TRBV4-1	TRBJ1-1	CASSQYKNTEAFF	TGCGCCAGCAGCCAATATAAGAACACTGAAGCTTTCTTT
few	TRBD1	TRBV7-2	TRBJ1-5	CASSSTGSSNQPQHF	TGTGCCAGCAGCTCGACAGGGTCTAGCAATCAGCCCCAGCATTTT
NA	NA	TRBV3-1/TRBV3-2	TRBJ1-3	CASSFGTSGNTIYF	TGTGCCAGCAGCTTCGGGACATCTGGAAACACCATATATTTT
NA	NA	TRBV5-1	TRBJ2-7	CASQQGGSYEQYF	TGCGCCAGCCAGCAGGGTGGCTCCTACGAGCAGTACTTC